Listed below are T cell receptor beta chains from one sample, sequenced in a study of low-dose radiotherapy and immunotherapy resistance in tumors. TCRdb recomputed calls from the reads with MiXCR, one row per CDR3 protein. This sample has approximately 91,000 distinct CDR3 sequences; more than 20% occur once, and the top ten carry around 13%. The sequencing here drew on PBMCs, taken after low-dose radiotherapy plus immunotherapy. The receptors originated from a female donor with ovarian cancer. CDR3s include the opening cysteine and the closing phenylalanine or tryptophan. D genes are given only for firm matches. Rows may omit the clone size; those that give it use once, few, many or a size class.

D gene	clone size	V gene	J gene	CDR3 DNA	CDR3 protein
-	many	TRBV5-4	TRBJ2-3	TGTGCCAGCAGCTTGGATCATTCTAGCACAGATACGCAGTATTTT	CASSLDHSSTDTQYF
-	many	TRBV6-8	TRBJ2-7	TGTGCCAGCAGTTACTCTGGCGACCTCCGCCGACAGAGTTCCTACGAGCAGTACTTC	CASSYSGDLRRQSSYEQYF
-	many	TRBV5-1	TRBJ1-2	TGCGCCAGCAGCTTTCCGGGGTGGGATGGCTACACCTTC	CASSFPGWDGYTF
TRBD2	-	TRBV20-1	TRBJ2-7	TGCAGTGCTAGAGATCCTAGCGGGAAAGGGGCCTACGAGCAGTACTTC	CSARDPSGKGAYEQYF
-	many	TRBV5-1	TRBJ1-2	TGCGCCAGTACGGGGGGTAACTATGGCTACACCTTC	CASTGGNYGYTF
-	many	TRBV7-3	TRBJ2-2	TGTGCCAGCAGCCACAAAAACACCGGGGAGCTGTTTTTT	CASSHKNTGELFF
TRBD1	few	TRBV24-1	TRBJ1-2	TGTGCCACCAGTGATTGGACAGGGACTTTGGCAAGCTACACCTTC	CATSDWTGTLASYTF
TRBD2	-	TRBV6-1	TRBJ2-7	TGTGCCAGCAGTGGTAGCGGGGCCCCCTACGAGCAGTACTTC	CASSGSGAPYEQYF
TRBD2	many	TRBV24-1	TRBJ2-7	TGTGCCACCAGTGCCTCGGTAGCGGGAGCGTCAGGCGAGCAGTACTTC	CATSASVAGASGEQYF
-	many	TRBV25-1	TRBJ2-1	TGTGCCAGCAGATCCTCGGATGAGCAGTTCTTC	CASRSSDEQFF
TRBD2	once	TRBV5-4	TRBJ2-1	TGTGCCAGCAGCCCCGGACTAGTAGGGTCCTACAATGAGCAGTTCTTC	CASSPGLVGSYNEQFF
-	-	TRBV5-1	TRBJ1-3	TGCGCCAGCAGCTTGGCTCCGGTATTCTCGGGAAACACCATATATTTT	CASSLAPVFSGNTIYF
-	many	TRBV12-3/TRBV12-4	TRBJ1-1	TGTGCCAGCAGTTCGTATAGAGGGGTCACTGAAGCTTTCTTT	CASSSYRGVTEAFF
TRBD2	-	TRBV30	TRBJ2-5	TGTGCCTGGAGTCCTCTAGCGGGAGGGCCGGGAGAGACCCAGTACTTC	CAWSPLAGGPGETQYF
-	few	TRBV20-1	TRBJ1-1	TGCAGTGCTAGTCATATGGGGGAGGGGAACACTGAAGCTTTCTTT	CSASHMGEGNTEAFF
-	many	TRBV3-1	TRBJ2-3	TGTGCCAGCAGCCGGGGCCCCGTTAGCACAGATACGCAGTATTTT	CASSRGPVSTDTQYF
TRBD2	many	TRBV18	TRBJ2-3	TGTGCCAGCTCCGGGGACTACACACAGTATTTT	CASSGDYTQYF
TRBD1	many	TRBV3-1	TRBJ1-2	TGTGCCAGCAGCCAGACAACAGGGGGCCCCTATGGCTACACCTTC	CASSQTTGGPYGYTF
TRBD1	many	TRBV29-1	TRBJ1-1	TGCAGCGTCATTTTCCAGGGGGCGCGAGCTTTCTTT	CSVIFQGARAFF
-	few	TRBV5-6	TRBJ2-3	TGTGCCAGCAGCTTTTCAATTTGGCAGACAGATACGCAGTATTTT	CASSFSIWQTDTQYF
-	many	TRBV20-1	TRBJ1-5	TGCAGTGCGACCGGGACACCCACCCATCAGCCCCAGCATTTT	CSATGTPTHQPQHF
TRBD2	many	TRBV5-6	TRBJ2-7	TGTGCCAGCAGAAGGACTAGCGGCGTAACCTACGAGCAGTACTTC	CASRRTSGVTYEQYF
-	many	TRBV5-1	TRBJ2-1	TGCGCCAGCAGCTTGGTTACCGGGACTTCCTACAATGAGCAGTTCTTC	CASSLVTGTSYNEQFF
-	many	TRBV20-1	TRBJ2-5	TGCAGTGCCGACAAGAGGTGGGGAGAGACCCAGTACTTC	CSADKRWGETQYF
-	few	TRBV7-3	TRBJ2-1	TGTGCCAGCAGCTCAGGAGCCGCTAGAGAACACGGGAATGAGCAGTTCTTC	CASSSGAAREHGNEQFF
TRBD1	many	TRBV4-1	TRBJ2-1	TGTGCCAGCAGCCTGGGACAGGGGGCCCCGAAAGAGCAGTTCTTC	CASSLGQGAPKEQFF
-	many	TRBV21-1	TRBJ2-1	TGTGCCAGCAGCAAGGGTAAAAGCTCCTACAATGAGCAGTTCTTC	CASSKGKSSYNEQFF
-	many	TRBV2	TRBJ2-3	TGTGCCAGCAATGAGCAGGGCACAGATACGCAGTATTTT	CASNEQGTDTQYF